This entry describes one T cell receptor beta chain. In the study's own analysis: How many nucleated cells were present was estimated from reference gene primer amplification. Repertoires were generated with immunoSEQ multiplex PCR, while TCRdb's copy carries only in-frame clones and drops some. That table supplies the V and J calls and clone size; D and trimming were determined from the DNA. This sample has 120,000 or so clones, with around 80% found just once. The CDR3 runs 13 residues. The V gene's germline CDR1 is KGHSH and CDR2 LQKENI. The ends were cut back, 3 bases at V and 4 bases at J, with 7 bases in the middle. The sample is drawn from a study of blood T cell repertoires in COVID-19. Study overall: T cells, B-cell-depleted T cells, or PBMCs provided the cDNA or gDNA that served as material.

Sequencing used peripheral blood. The source is a man aged 65 to 85 with acute or convalescent COVID-19. The chain couples TRBV18 to TRBJ1-3; D is ambiguous. Written as DNA, the CDR3 is TGTGCCAGCTCACCCACTTCAGGAAACACCATATATTTT. Protein: CASSPTSGNTIYF.